Here is one TCR beta chain with its context. The data derive from a study of blood T cell repertoires in COVID-19. Trimming shortened V by 2 bases and J by 3 bases, and 14 bases separated the two germline ends. The CDR3 runs 16 residues. Per germline, CDR1 MNHNS and CDR2 SASEGT. The authors' processing: Estimates of nucleated cell counts were drawn from the amplification of reference gene primers. Sequencing was performed with immunoSEQ multiplex PCR; in TCRdb, only in-frame clones are kept and a portion is missing. The V and J calls and clone size are taken from that table; D and trimming were inferred from the DNA. The sample shows 43,000 or so clones, 65% to 85% of them seen only once.

Sequencing used peripheral blood. This receptor was obtained from a woman over 75 with acute or convalescent COVID-19. V and J are TRBV6-1 and TRBJ1-5, with D tentatively TRBD1 (6 bases). The CDR3 is CASSEPRQAINQPQHF. In nucleotides, the CDR3 is TGTGCCAGCAGTGAACCTCGACAGGCCATCAATCAGCCCCAGCATTTT.